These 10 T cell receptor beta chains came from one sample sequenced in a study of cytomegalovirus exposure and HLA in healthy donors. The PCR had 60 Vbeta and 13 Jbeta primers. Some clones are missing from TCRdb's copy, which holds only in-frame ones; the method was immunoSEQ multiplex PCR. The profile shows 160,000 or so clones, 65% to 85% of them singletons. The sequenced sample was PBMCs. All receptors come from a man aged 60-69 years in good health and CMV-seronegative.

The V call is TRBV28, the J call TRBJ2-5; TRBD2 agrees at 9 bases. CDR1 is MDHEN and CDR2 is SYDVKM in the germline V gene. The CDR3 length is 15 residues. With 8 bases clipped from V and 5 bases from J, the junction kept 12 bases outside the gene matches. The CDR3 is CASGPPGLARETQYF. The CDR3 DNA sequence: TGTGCCAGCGGTCCACCGGGACTAGCACGGGAGACCCAGTACTTC.

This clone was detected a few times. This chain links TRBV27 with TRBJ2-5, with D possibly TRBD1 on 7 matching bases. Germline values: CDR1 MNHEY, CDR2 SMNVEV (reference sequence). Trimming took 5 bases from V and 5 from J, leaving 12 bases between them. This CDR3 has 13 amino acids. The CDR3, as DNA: TGTGCCAGCAGTCCCCCAGGGGGGGAGACCCAGTACTTC. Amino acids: CASSPPGGETQYF.

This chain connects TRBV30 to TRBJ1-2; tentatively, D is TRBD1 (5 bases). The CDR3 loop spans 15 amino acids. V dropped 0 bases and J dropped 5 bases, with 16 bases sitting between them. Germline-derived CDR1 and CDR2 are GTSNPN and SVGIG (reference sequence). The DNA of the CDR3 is TGTGCCTGGAGTGTACCGGGGGTGGCTATATATGGCTACACCTTC. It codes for CAWSVPGVAIYGYTF.

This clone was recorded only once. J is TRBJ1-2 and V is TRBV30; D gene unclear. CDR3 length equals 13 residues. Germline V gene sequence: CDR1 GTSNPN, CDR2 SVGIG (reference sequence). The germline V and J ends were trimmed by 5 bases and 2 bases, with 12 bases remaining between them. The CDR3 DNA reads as TGTGCCTGGTCATCGGTGATAAACTATGGCTACACCTTC. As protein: CAWSSVINYGYTF.

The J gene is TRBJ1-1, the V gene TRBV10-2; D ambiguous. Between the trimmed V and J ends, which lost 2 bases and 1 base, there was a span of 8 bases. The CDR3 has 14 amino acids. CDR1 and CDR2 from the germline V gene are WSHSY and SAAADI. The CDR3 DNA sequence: TGCGCCAGCAGTGAGACGGTGAGGAACACTGAAGCTTTCTTT. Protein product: CASSETVRNTEAFF.

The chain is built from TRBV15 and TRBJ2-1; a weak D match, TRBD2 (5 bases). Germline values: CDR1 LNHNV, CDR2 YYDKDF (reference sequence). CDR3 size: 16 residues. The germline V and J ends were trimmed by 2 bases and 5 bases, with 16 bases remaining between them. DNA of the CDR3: TGTGCCACCAGCAGATCATTAAGGGAGATCGACAATGAGCAGTTCTTC. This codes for CATSRSLREIDNEQFF. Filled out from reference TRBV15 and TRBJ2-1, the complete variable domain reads DAMVIQNPRYQVTQFGKPVTLSCSQTLNHNVMYWYQQKSSQAPKLLFHYYDKDFNNEADTPDNFQSRRPNTSFCFLDIRSPGLGDTAMYLCATSRSLREIDNEQFFGPGTRLTVL.

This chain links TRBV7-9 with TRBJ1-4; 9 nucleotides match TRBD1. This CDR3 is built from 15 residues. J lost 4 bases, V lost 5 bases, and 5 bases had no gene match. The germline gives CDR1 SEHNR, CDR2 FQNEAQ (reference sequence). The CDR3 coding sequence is TGTGCCAGCAGCCCGGGACAGGGAAGTAATGAAAAACTGTTTTTT. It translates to CASSPGQGSNEKLFF.

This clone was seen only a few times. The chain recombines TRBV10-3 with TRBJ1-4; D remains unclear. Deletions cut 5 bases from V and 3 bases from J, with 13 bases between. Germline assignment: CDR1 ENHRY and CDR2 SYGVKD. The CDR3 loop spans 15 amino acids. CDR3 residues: CAISPLGGSNEKLFF. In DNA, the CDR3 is TGTGCCATCAGTCCGTTAGGCGGATCTAATGAAAAACTGTTTTTT.

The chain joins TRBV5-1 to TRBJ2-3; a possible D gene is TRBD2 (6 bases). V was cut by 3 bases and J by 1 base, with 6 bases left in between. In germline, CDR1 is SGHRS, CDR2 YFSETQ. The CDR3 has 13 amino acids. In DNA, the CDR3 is TGCGCCAGCAGCTCTAGCGGCACAGATACGCAGTATTTT. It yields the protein CASSSSGTDTQYF.

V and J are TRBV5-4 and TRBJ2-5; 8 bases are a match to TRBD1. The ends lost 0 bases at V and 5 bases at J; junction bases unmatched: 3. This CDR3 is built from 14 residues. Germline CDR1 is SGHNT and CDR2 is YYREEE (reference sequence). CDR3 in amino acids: CASSLDRGSETQYF. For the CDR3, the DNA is TGTGCCAGCAGCTTGGACAGGGGGAGCGAGACCCAGTACTTC.